This TCR beta chain was documented in a study of T cell repertoires in cytomegalovirus infection. For the study at large: Indications of both CMV infection and matching HLA type were provided by public TCR beta signatures. General study points: HLA-C-restricted CMV clonotypes gave the most frequent clonotype in two of eight donors.

This CDR3 is 14 amino acids long. Trimming shortened V by 2 bases and J by 0 bases, and 8 bases separated the two germline ends. TCRdb redid the calling of the reads with MiXCR, one entry per CDR3 protein. This table holds about 740,000 distinct CDR3 sequences, roughly a third found once. A word on this clonotype: As yet, its antigen is unknown.

The sample comprised PBMCs. The origin of this receptor is a human donor in good health (CMV status not recorded). Some clones in this sample may be carry-over from other donors' samples. This chain joins TRBV12-3 or TRBV12-4 and TRBJ2-7; D remains ambiguous. The CDR3: CASSLHPPSYEQYF. CDR3 nucleotide sequence: TGTGCCAGCAGTTTACACCCACCCTCCTACGAGCAGTACTTC.